The sequence of this T cell receptor (beta chain) was determined in a study of blood T cells in healthy people across ages. Study-level points and caveats: Changes seen in expanded clonotypes were possibly confounded by donor CMV status left unknown.

For the second PCR, which ran for about 7 to 11 cycles, a sample-barcoded 5' primer and a J-beta primer mix were used. TCRdb re-derived calls from the 5' RACE reads in MiXCR, one entry per CDR3 protein. In the table there are 650,000 to 1,000,000 distinct CDR3 sequences, about 34% of which are singletons. Only one count was recorded for this clonotype. As yet, its antigen is unknown. The V and J ends lost 3 bases and 10 bases, in that order; junction bases with no gene match: 8. CDR3 size: 13 residues. From germline, CDR1 is SGHDT and CDR2 YYEEEE. This clonotype was sampled from a man younger than 35 in good health. The chain couples TRBV5-6 to TRBJ1-1; 8 nucleotides match TRBD1. Sequenced: blood. CDR3 amino acids: CASSSRTGIGAFF. The CDR3 DNA is TGTGCCAGCAGCTCGCGGACAGGGATAGGAGCTTTCTTT.